The sequence of this TCR beta chain was determined in a study of vaccination and CD4 T cells after COVID-19. On this clonotype: Its specificity is unknown.

Sequenced with the Oncomine TCR Beta short-read assay was DNA taken from cultured CD4+ T cells. Via MiXCR, TCRdb re-called the PCR reads, giving one row per CDR3 protein. The table lists under 20,000 distinct CDR3 sequences, roughly 51% of them singletons. The CDR3 sequence is 22 residues long. Germline loops: CDR1 MGHRA, CDR2 YSYEKL. V shed 2 bases, J shed 0 bases, and the junction held 19 bases outside the gene matches. Study-level points and caveats: Within the convalescent patients, spike mono-reactivity was found in 304 of 307 vaccine-specific clones.

Treatment reported: roughly 10-day PBMC culture with coronavirus spike peptide pools or control peptides (ViraFEST assay). ViraFEST relied on peptide pools to expand antigen-specific T cells; the TCRs were sequenced afterward. The TCR originated in a human donor who had recovered from COVID-19. Sample: CD4+ T cells from blood, cultured in vitro, taken before SARS-CoV-2 vaccination. V and J are TRBV4-1 and TRBJ1-6; 7 nucleotides agree with TRBD1. Here the CDR3 DNA reads TGCGCCAGCAGCCAACGCCTGCCCGGGACAGCTACCCATTTCTCCTATAATTCACCCCTCCACTTT. It yields the protein CASSQRLPGTATHFSYNSPLHF.